This T cell receptor (beta chain) originates from a study of human thymus T cells. Study-wide points: Related studies noted strongly shared thymic repertoires across unrelated people.

Points on this clone: Its target is unknown.

Sequenced by immunoSEQ multiplex PCR; TCRdb stores in-frame clones only, minus some. The repertoire holds roughly 130,000 clones, with around 94% as singletons. Thymus tissue for the work was resected from patients undergoing corrective heart surgery. The CDR3 is 16 amino acids. Germline lookup yields CDR1 SGHTA and CDR2 FQGNSA. Trimming took 3 bases from V and 8 from J; bases not matched to a gene: 10. The clonotype comes from a boy under two years old with a congenital heart defect but otherwise immunologically healthy. This chain joins TRBV7-2 and TRBJ1-4, with 9 bases aligning to TRBD1. Input material: thymus tissue. The CDR3, as DNA: TGTGCCAGCAGCTTGGACGCCGGGACAGGGACGGAAAAACTGTTTTTT. Encoded protein: CASSLDAGTGTEKLFF.